Sequencing of this T cell receptor beta chain was carried out in a study of blood T cell repertoires in COVID-19. Study overall: PBMCs, B-cell-depleted T cells, or T cells provided the cDNA or gDNA that made up the material.

Participants were aged about 18 to 89 years from about two dozen US areas. Clinical history reported by participants formed the basis on which cohorts were assigned. In the study's own analysis: The assay estimated nucleated cells by amplifying reference gene primers. Generated by immunoSEQ multiplex PCR, the TCRdb table keeps only in-frame clones and is missing some. Clone size and V and J calls were adopted from that table, with D and trimming inferred from the DNA. The table has about 300,000 clones, 70% to 90% seen once; the top ten hold 2.2%. This clone was recorded only once. Source material: PBMCs or T cells enriched from blood (not recorded which). This sequence originates from a man under 40 who had recovered from COVID-19.

CDR3 residues: CASSSFRGGNTIYF. CDR3 DNA: TGTGCCAGCAGCTCCTTCAGGGGGGGAAACACCATATATTTT. The chain has TRBV7-9 and TRBJ1-3; the match to TRBD1 covers 7 bases. Trimming took 4 bases from V and 4 from J; bases not matched to a gene: 4. CDR1 and CDR2 (germline): SEHNR, FQNEAQ (reference sequence). This CDR3 region has 14 residues.